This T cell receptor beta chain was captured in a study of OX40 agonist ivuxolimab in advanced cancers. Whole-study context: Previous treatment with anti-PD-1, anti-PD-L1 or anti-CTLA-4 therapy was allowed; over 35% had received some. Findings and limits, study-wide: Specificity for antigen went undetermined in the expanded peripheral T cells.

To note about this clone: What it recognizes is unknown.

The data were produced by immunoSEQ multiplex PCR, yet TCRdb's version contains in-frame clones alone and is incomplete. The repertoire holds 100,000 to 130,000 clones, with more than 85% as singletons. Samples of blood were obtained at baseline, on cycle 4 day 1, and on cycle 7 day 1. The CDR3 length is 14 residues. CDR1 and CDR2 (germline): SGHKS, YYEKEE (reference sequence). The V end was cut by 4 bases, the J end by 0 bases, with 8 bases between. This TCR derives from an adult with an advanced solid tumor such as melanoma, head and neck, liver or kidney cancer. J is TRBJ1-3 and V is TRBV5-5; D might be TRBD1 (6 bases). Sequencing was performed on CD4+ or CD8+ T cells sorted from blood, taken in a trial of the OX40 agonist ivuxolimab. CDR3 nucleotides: TGTGCCAGCAGCATGACAGGCTCTGGAAACACCATATATTTT. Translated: CASSMTGSGNTIYF.